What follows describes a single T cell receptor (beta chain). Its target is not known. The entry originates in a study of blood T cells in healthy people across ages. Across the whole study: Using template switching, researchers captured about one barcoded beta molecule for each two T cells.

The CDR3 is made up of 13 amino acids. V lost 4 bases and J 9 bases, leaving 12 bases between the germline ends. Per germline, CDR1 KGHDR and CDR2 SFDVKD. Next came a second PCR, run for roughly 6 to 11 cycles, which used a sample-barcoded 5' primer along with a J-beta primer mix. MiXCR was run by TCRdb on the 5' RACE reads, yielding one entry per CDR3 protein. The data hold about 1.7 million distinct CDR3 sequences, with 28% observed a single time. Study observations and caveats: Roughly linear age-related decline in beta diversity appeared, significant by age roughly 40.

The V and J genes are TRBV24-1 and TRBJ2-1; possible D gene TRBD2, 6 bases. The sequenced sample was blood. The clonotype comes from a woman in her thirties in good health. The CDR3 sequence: CATSDGGPGEQFF. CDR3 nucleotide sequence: TGTGCCACCAGTGACGGAGGGCCAGGTGAGCAGTTCTTC.